This T cell receptor (beta chain) was recorded in a study of molecular identifiers for immune sequencing clone quantification. TCRdb reanalysed the PCR reads using MiXCR and keeps one entry per CDR3 protein. The table records about half a million distinct CDR3 sequences, roughly 23% of them present only once. Trimming at V came to 3 bases and at J to 4 bases, leaving 4 bases not matched to a gene. Germline values: CDR1 WSHSY, CDR2 SAAADI. The CDR3 has 15 amino acids. This TCR derives from a human donor in good health. Some libraries in this study had Jurkat cell RNA spiked in. What was sequenced was naive CD8+ T cells from blood, with Jurkat cell RNA spiked in. Noted subset: FACS-sorted CD8+CD4-CCR7+CD45RA+ naive T cells. The chain recombines TRBV10-2 with TRBJ2-5, with 11 positions matching TRBD2. The chain's CDR3 is CASSDSGGAGETQYF. DNA of the CDR3: TGCGCCAGCAGTGATAGCGGGGGGGCCGGAGAGACCCAGTACTTC.